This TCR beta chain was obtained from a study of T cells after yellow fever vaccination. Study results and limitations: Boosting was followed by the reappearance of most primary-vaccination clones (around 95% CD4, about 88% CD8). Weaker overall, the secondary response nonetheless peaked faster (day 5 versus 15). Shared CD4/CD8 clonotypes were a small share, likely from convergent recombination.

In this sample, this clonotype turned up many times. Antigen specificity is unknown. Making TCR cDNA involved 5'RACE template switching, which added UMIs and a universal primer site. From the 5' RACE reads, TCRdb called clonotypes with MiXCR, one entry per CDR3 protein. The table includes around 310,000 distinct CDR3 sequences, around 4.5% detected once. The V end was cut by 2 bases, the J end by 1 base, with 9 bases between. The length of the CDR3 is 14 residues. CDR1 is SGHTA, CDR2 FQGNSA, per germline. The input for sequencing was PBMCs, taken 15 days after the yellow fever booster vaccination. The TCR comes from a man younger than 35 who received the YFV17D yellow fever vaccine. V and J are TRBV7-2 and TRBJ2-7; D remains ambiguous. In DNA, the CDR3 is TGTGCCAGCAGCTTATTCGACGATTCCTACGAGCAGTACTTC. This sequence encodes CASSLFDDSYEQYF.